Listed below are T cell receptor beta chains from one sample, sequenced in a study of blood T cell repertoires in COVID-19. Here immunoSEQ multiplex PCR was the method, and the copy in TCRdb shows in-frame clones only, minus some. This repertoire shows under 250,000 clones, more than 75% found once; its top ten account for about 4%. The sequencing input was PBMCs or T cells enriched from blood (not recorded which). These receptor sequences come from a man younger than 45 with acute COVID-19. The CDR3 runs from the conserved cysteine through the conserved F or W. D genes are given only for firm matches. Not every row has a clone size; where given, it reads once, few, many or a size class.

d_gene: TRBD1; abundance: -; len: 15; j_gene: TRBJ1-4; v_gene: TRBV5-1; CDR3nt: TGCGCCAGCAGCTTCTCACAGGGGCGGAATGAAAAACTGTTTTTT; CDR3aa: CASSFSQGRNEKLFF
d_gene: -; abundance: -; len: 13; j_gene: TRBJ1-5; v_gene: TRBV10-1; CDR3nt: TGCGCCAGCAGTCTCACCGAGGGTCAGCCCCAGCATTTT; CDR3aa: CASSLTEGQPQHF
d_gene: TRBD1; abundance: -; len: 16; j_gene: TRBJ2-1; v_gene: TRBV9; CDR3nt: TGTGCCAGCAGCACAACGGACAGGCCCACGGACAATGAGCAGTTCTTC; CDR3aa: CASSTTDRPTDNEQFF
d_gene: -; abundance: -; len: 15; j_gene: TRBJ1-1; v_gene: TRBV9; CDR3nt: TGTGCCAGCAGCGTAGGTCTTTCGGGAACCACTGAAGCTTTCTTT; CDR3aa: CASSVGLSGTTEAFF
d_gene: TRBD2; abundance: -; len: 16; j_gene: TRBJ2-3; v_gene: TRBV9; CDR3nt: TGTGCCAGCTCCCTGGGGGGCGGGGGGAACACAGATACGCAGTATTTT; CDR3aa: CASSLGGGGNTDTQYF
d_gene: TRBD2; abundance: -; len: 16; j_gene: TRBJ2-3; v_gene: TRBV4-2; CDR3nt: TGTGCCAGCAGCCAGCAAGCGGGGGCCCGCACAGATACGCAGTATTTT; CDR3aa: CASSQQAGARTDTQYF
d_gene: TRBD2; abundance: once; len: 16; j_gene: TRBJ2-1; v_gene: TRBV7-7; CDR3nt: TGTGCCAGCAGCCTCTCCGGTAGCGGGGGGGCCGATGAGCAGTTCTTC; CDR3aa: CASSLSGSGGADEQFF
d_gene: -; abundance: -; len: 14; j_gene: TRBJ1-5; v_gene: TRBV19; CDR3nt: TGTGCCATCTCCCCGACAGATAGCAATCAGCCCCAGCATTTT; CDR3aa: CAISPTDSNQPQHF
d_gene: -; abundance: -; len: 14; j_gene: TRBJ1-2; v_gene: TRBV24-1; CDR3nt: TGTGCCACCAGTGATTCCTGGACATTAGATGGCTACACCTTC; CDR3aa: CATSDSWTLDGYTF
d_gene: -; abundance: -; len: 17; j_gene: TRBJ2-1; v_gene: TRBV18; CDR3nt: TGTGCCAGCTCACCACCCGGGTCCGGGGGCTCCTACAATGAGCAGTTCTTC; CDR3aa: CASSPPGSGGSYNEQFF
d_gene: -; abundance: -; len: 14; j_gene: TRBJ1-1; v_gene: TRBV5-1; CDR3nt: TGCGCCAGCAGCTCCGTACTGAGGGACACTGAAGCTTTCTTT; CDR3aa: CASSSVLRDTEAFF
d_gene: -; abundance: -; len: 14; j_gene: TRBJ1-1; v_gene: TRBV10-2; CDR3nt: TGCGCCAGCAGGGACTTCCGGGAGGACACTGAAGCTTTCTTT; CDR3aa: CASRDFREDTEAFF
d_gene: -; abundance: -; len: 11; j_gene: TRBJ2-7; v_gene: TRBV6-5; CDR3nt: TGTGCCAGCAGATGGAGGGACGAGCAGTACTTC; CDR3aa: CASRWRDEQYF
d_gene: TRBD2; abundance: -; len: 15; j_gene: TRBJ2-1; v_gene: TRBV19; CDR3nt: TGTGCCAGTAGTGAGGGCAGAGCGGGGGGGCGGGAGCAGTTCTTC; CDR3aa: CASSEGRAGGREQFF
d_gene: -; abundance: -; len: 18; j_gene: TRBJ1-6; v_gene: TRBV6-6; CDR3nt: TGTGCCAGCAGTCTAATGACTGGGGAGAGCTCCTATAATTCACCCCTCCACTTT; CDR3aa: CASSLMTGESSYNSPLHF
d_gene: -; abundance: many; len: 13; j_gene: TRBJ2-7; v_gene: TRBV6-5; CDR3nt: TGTGCCAGCAGGTCGGACACCCTCTACGAGCAGTACTTC; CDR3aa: CASRSDTLYEQYF
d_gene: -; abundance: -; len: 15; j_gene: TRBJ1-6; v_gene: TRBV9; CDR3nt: TGTGCCAGCAGCGTAGAGGGTGGGGGGGATTCACCCCTCCACTTT; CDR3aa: CASSVEGGGDSPLHF
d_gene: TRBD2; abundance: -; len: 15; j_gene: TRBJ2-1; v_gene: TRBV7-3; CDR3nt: TGTGCCAGCAGCCGAGTACAAGCGGGGATGGATGAGCAGTTCTTC; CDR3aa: CASSRVQAGMDEQFF
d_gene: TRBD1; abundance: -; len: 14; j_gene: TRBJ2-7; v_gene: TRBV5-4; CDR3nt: TGTGCCAGCAGCTTGACGCAGGGGGCGCGAGAGCAGTACTTC; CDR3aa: CASSLTQGAREQYF
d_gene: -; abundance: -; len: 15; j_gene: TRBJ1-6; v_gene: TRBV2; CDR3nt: TGTGCCAGCAGTGAAACAGGGACATATAATTCACCCCTCCACTTT; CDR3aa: CASSETGTYNSPLHF
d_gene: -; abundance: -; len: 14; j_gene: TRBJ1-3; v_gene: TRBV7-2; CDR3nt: TGTGCCAGCAGCTCCGGGAGCTCTGGAAACACCATATATTTT; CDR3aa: CASSSGSSGNTIYF
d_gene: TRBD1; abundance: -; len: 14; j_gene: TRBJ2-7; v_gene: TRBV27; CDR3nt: TGTGCCAGCAGTTTAAGGGCCAGGGGGCAAGAGCAGTACTTC; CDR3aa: CASSLRARGQEQYF
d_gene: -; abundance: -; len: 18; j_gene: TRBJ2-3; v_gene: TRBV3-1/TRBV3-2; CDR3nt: TGTGCCAGCAGCCAAGATGGTCTTGGACTTGGAAACACAGATACGCAGTATTTT; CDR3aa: CASSQDGLGLGNTDTQYF
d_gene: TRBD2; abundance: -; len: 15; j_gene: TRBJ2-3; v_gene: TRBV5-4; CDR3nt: TGTGCCAGCGGGGGGGACCCTAGCGGTCCAGATACGCAGTATTTT; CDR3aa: CASGGDPSGPDTQYF
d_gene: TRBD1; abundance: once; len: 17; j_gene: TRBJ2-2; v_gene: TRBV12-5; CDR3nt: TGTGCTAGTGGTTTGCCGACAGGGGGGGTGAACACCGGGGAGCTGTTTTTT; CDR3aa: CASGLPTGGVNTGELFF
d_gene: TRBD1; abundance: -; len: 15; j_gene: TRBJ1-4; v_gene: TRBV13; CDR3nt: TGTGCCAGCAGCTTCCGGACAGGGGTAGGGGAAAAACTGTTTTTT; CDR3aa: CASSFRTGVGEKLFF
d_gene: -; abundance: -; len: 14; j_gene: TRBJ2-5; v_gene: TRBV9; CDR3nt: TGTGCCAGCAGCGTAGGTGTGGGGGGAGAGACCCAGTACTTC; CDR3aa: CASSVGVGGETQYF
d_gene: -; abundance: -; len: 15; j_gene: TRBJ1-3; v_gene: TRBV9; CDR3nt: TGTGCCAGCAGCGCCCAGGATAGTCACGGAAACACCATATATTTT; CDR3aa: CASSAQDSHGNTIYF
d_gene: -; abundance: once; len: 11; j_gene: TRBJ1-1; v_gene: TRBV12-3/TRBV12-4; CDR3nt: TGTGCCAGCAGTTTCAGGACTGAAGCTTTCTTT; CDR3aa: CASSFRTEAFF
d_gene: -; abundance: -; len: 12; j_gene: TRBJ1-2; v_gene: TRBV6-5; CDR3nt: TGTGCCAGCAGTTATTTCGGAGATGGCTACACCTTC; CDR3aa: CASSYFGDGYTF
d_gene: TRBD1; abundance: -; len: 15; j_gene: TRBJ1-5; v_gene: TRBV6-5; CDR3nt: TGTGCCAGCAGTTATGGACAGGGCTCTAATCAGCCCCAGCATTTT; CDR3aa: CASSYGQGSNQPQHF
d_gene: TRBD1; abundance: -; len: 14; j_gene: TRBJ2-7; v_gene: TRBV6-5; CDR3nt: TGTGCCAGCAGGGTGGGGCAGGGGGCATACGAGCAGTACTTC; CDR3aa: CASRVGQGAYEQYF
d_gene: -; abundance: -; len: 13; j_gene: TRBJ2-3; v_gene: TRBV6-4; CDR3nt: TGTGCCAGCGTACTGCGAGGGTTTCACGCGCAGTATTTT; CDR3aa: CASVLRGFHAQYF
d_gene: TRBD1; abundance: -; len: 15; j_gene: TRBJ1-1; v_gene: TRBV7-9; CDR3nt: TGTGCCAGCAGCCGACGTATGGACAGGGACACTGAAGCTTTCTTT; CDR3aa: CASSRRMDRDTEAFF
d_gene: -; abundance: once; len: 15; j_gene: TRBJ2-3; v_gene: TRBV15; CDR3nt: TGTGCCACCAGCAGAGCATCTAGGAATACAGATACGCAGTATTTT; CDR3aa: CATSRASRNTDTQYF